The 26 T cell receptor beta chains below all came from one sample that was sequenced in a study of cytotoxic CD8 clonotypes in ibrutinib-treated CLL. The data were produced by immunoSEQ multiplex PCR, yet TCRdb's version contains in-frame clones alone and is incomplete. Here the sample spans more than 60,000 clones, 83% being singletons. Sequenced material: PBMCs, taken after 24 months of ibrutinib treatment. Every receptor here comes from a human donor with chronic lymphocytic leukemia.

The V call is TRBV5-4, the J call TRBJ2-5, with 8 bases lining up with TRBD2. V lost 0 bases to trimming and J lost 2 bases; unmatched junction nucleotides: 3. The CDR3 extends over 15 amino acids. Germline CDR1 is SGHNT and CDR2 is YYREEE (reference sequence). The CDR3, as DNA: TGTGCCAGCAGCTTGGCTAGCGGGCAACAAGAGACCCAGTACTTC. It specifies CASSLASGQQETQYF. Drawing the rest from reference TRBV5-4 and TRBJ2-5, the complete variable domain is ETGVTQSPTHLIKTRGQQVTLRCSSQSGHNTVSWYQQALGQGPQFIFQYYREEENGRGNFPPRFSGLQFPNYSSELNVNALELDDSALYLCASSLASGQQETQYFGPGTRLLVL.

This clone showed up just once. This sequence joins TRBV4-1 and TRBJ2-7; D might be TRBD2 (6 bases). Trimming cost V 0 bases and J 2 bases, with 14 bases left between them. Germline V CDR1 and CDR2: MGHRA, YSYEKL. The length of the CDR3 is 16 residues. The CDR3 is CASSQDWEASTYEQYF. The CDR3 coding sequence is TGCGCCAGCAGCCAAGATTGGGAGGCTTCTACCTACGAGCAGTACTTC.

The gene calls are TRBV11-3 and TRBJ2-1; TRBD1 might be the D (6 bases). Germline CDR1 and CDR2: SGHNT and YENEEA. V lost 5 bases, J lost 0 bases, and 17 bases lay in between. The CDR3 sequence is 17 residues long. The CDR3: CASSPAQGLASYNEQFF. CDR3 bases: TGTGCCAGCAGCCCTGCCCAGGGGCTGGCCTCCTACAATGAGCAGTTCTTC.

The V call is TRBV4-3, the J call TRBJ2-7; D might be TRBD1 or TRBD2, each matching 9 bases. The length of the CDR3 is 16 residues. The germline V and J ends were trimmed by 2 bases and 4 bases, with 18 bases remaining between them. The germline V gene has CDR1 LGHNA and CDR2 YSLEER. CDR3 residues: CASSQSGGTGIYEQYF. The DNA for the CDR3 is TGCGCCAGCAGCCAAAGCGGGGGGACAGGGATTTACGAGCAGTACTTC.

The chain carries TRBV6-6 and TRBJ2-3, with no clear D. With 5 bases removed from V and 2 bases from J, the gap between germline ends came to 14 bases. CDR1 and CDR2 (germline): MNHNY, SVGAGI (reference sequence). There are 15 residues in the CDR3. In nucleotides, the CDR3 is TGTGCCAGCAGTACCCAACGGCCACTCACAGATACGCAGTATTTT. The encoded protein is CASSTQRPLTDTQYF.

V gene TRBV4-3 combines with J gene TRBJ2-3; 9 nucleotides align to TRBD1. This CDR3 has 15 amino acids. Losses at the gene ends were 0 bases for V and 3 bases for J; bases not matched to a gene: 1. The germline V gene has CDR1 LGHNA and CDR2 YSLEER. The DNA of the CDR3 is TGCGCCAGCAGCCAAGACGGACAGGGGACAGATACGCAGTATTTT. Translation: CASSQDGQGTDTQYF.

This clone has more than one count but fewer than ten. This sequence joins TRBV7-9 and TRBJ1-1, with 7 bases identical to TRBD1. Trimming at V came to 6 bases and at J to 4 bases, leaving 8 bases not matched to a gene. The germline V gene encodes CDR1 SEHNR and CDR2 FQNEAQ (reference sequence). CDR3 length: 14 residues. The CDR3 here is CASSKGTVLTEAFF. The CDR3, as DNA: TGTGCCAGCAGTAAGGGGACAGTTCTCACTGAAGCTTTCTTT.

The chain couples TRBV5-1 to TRBJ2-2, with TRBD2 identical over 14 bases. This CDR3 contains 16 residues. Trimming removed 6 bases from V and 6 bases from J; junction bases left unmatched: 7. CDR1 and CDR2 from the germline V gene are SGHRS and YFSETQ. The CDR3 coding sequence is TGCGCCAGCACCCCTCTGGGACTAGCGGGAGCCGGGGAGCTGTTTTTT. It translates to CASTPLGLAGAGELFF. The whole variable domain, filled in from reference TRBV5-1 and TRBJ2-2, reads KAGVTQTPRYLIKTRGQQVTLSCSPISGHRSVSWYQQTPGQGLQFLFEYFSETQRNKGNFPGRFSGRQFSNSRSEMNVSTLELGDSALYLCASTPLGLAGAGELFFGEGSRLTVL.

V usage is TRBV6-1 and J usage is TRBJ1-1; no reliable D call. The CDR3 consists of 14 residues. The ends were cut back, 4 bases at V and 1 base at J, with 10 bases in the middle. CDR1 MNHNS and CDR2 SASEGT come from the germline V gene. CDR3 bases: TGTGCCAGCAGTGCCCAGGCCGGGAACACTGAAGCTTTCTTT. Protein: CASSAQAGNTEAFF.

The chain has TRBV5-1 and TRBJ1-6, with a possible D match to TRBD1 (6 bases). The germline V and J ends were trimmed by 5 bases and 7 bases, with 16 bases remaining between them. This CDR3 comprises 15 residues. The germline V gene has CDR1 SGHRS and CDR2 YFSETQ. The chain's CDR3 is CASSPVGGRNSPLHF. As DNA, the CDR3 is TGCGCCAGCAGTCCAGTCGGGGGCCGCAATTCACCCCTCCACTTT.

The CDR3 DNA sequence: TGTGCCAGCAGTGACGGGGTTACCTTAGCCAAAAACATTCAGTACTTC. Protein: CASSDGVTLAKNIQYF. V is TRBV2 and J is TRBJ2-4; a possible D gene is TRBD2 (5 bases). The CDR3 loop spans 16 amino acids. Germline CDR1 and CDR2: SNHLY and FYNNEI. V lost 3 bases, J lost 0 bases, and 12 bases lay in between.

The J gene is TRBJ1-4, the V gene TRBV11-2; TRBD1 agrees at 8 bases. V trimming: 2 bases; J trimming: 7 bases; junction bases outside the gene matches: 12. Germline V CDR1 and CDR2: SGHAT, FQNNGV. The CDR3 covers 17 residues. CDR3 DNA sequence: TGTGCCAGCAGCTTACCCCGGGACAGGCGGTCTAGTGAAAAACTGTTTTTT. Protein: CASSLPRDRRSSEKLFF.

This clone was observed a handful of times. This chain joins TRBV30 and TRBJ1-5, with D perhaps matching TRBD1 (6 bases). The germline V gene encodes CDR1 GTSNPN and CDR2 SVGIG (reference sequence). V dropped 1 base and J dropped 0 bases, with 10 bases sitting between them. The CDR3 is made up of 15 amino acids. As DNA, the CDR3 is TGTGCCTGGAGTGCGGGACACAATAGCAATCAGCCCCAGCATTTT. Translation gives CAWSAGHNSNQPQHF.

This chain uses TRBV5-6 with TRBJ2-1; tentative D call: TRBD2 (6 bases). The CDR3 length is 12 residues. V was cut by 0 bases and J by 9 bases, with 7 bases left in between. The germline CDR1 and CDR2 sequences are SGHDT and YYEEEE. The CDR3 region is CASSLAGLEQFF. The CDR3 DNA reads TGTGCCAGCAGCTTGGCGGGACTTGAGCAGTTCTTC.

The chain carries TRBV7-9 and TRBJ2-3, with 8 bases matching TRBD1. CDR1 and CDR2 (germline): SEHNR, FQNEAQ (reference sequence). The length of the CDR3 is 15 residues. The ends lost 1 base at V and 4 bases at J; junction bases unmatched: 4. This CDR3 reads CASSLVRGRPDTQYF. The CDR3 DNA is TGTGCCAGCAGCTTAGTCAGGGGGCGCCCAGATACGCAGTATTTT.

The CDR3 here is CASSQDQGQGAYEQYF. The CDR3 DNA sequence: TGTGCCAGCAGCCAAGATCAGGGCCAGGGGGCTTACGAGCAGTACTTC. This chain uses TRBV4-2 with TRBJ2-7, with 8 positions matching TRBD1. The CDR3 covers 16 residues. With V trimmed by 0 bases and J by 4 bases, 8 bases remained unmatched. Germline V lookup: CDR1 LGHNA, CDR2 YNFKEQ.

About this clone itself: A junction end diverges from the germline sequence, so it may reflect a read error. The chain employs TRBV27 and TRBJ1-5; tentatively, D is TRBD1 (6 bases). CDR1 and CDR2 from the germline V gene are MNHEY and SMNVEV (reference sequence). The CDR3 contains 17 residues. The CDR3 here is CASRLSPTQGSNQPQHF. The DNA of the CDR3 is TGTGCCAGCAGATTATCGCCCACACAGGGAAGCAATCAGCCCCAGCATTTT.

The rearrangement uses TRBV7-2 and TRBJ1-1; D may be TRBD1 (5 bases). Trimming left V 6 bases short and J 9 bases short, with 20 bases between. The CDR3 sequence is 14 residues long. Germline V gene data show CDR1 as SGHTA and CDR2 as FQGNSA. CDR3 DNA: TGTGCCAGCAGGGGGGGGTCGGGCCCCAACAAAGCTTTCTTT. This gives the protein CASRGGSGPNKAFF.

This clone is categorized as medium-sized (0.01 to 0.1%). The CDR3: CASSEAGGPGYTF. As DNA, the CDR3 is TGTGCCAGCAGTGAAGCGGGGGGACCGGGCTACACCTTC. V and J are TRBV6-1 and TRBJ1-2; D is possibly TRBD1 (5 bases). The CDR3 runs 13 residues. Germline assignment: CDR1 MNHNS and CDR2 SASEGT. The V end lost 0 bases, the J end lost 8 bases, and 10 bases lay between the germline ends.

The chain uses TRBV6-1 and TRBJ2-7; TRBD2 aligns across 7 bases. From germline, CDR1 is MNHNS and CDR2 SASEGT. The CDR3 runs 14 residues. V lost 5 bases and J lost 6; bases outside the gene matches: 10. The CDR3 loop reads CASSSLGGRAEQYF. CDR3 sequence (DNA): TGTGCCAGCAGTTCCCTCGGCGGGAGAGCCGAGCAGTACTTC.

The chain uses TRBV19 and TRBJ1-4; a possible D gene is TRBD1 (6 bases). This CDR3 has 16 residues. The germline CDR1 and CDR2 sequences are LNHDA and SQIVND (reference sequence). Trimming took off 6 bases at V and 4 bases at J, with 18 bases between the two ends. The CDR3 region has the DNA TGTGCCAGTAGAGGGTTCACGGGACAATTTAATGAAAAACTGTTTTTT. It specifies CASRGFTGQFNEKLFF. Variable domain in full (rest from reference TRBV19 and TRBJ1-4): DGGITQSPKYLFRKEGQNVTLSCEQNLNHDAMYWYRQDPGQGLRLIYYSQIVNDFQKGDIAEGYSVSREKKESFPLTVTSAQKNPTAFYLCASRGFTGQFNEKLFFGSGTQLSVL.

This clone was counted a few times. The J gene is TRBJ1-2, the V gene TRBV28; tentatively, D is TRBD1 (5 bases). This CDR3 is 12 amino acids long. Per germline, CDR1 MDHEN and CDR2 SYDVKM. The V gene lost 11 bases and the J gene lost 1 base, with 11 bases spanning the gap. This chain's CDR3 is CAESDSNYGYTF. The DNA for the CDR3 is TGTGCCGAATCTGACAGTAACTATGGCTACACCTTC.

The chain has TRBV27 and TRBJ1-4, with D uncertain. CDR3 length: 15 amino acids. Trimming took off 2 bases at V and 0 bases at J, with 7 bases between the two ends. The germline CDR1 and CDR2 sequences are MNHEY and SMNVEV (reference sequence). CDR3 loop: CASSLNRATNEKLFF. The CDR3 DNA is TGTGCCAGCAGTTTAAACAGAGCAACTAATGAAAAACTGTTTTTT.

CDR3 region: CSAKLVGEQYF. The CDR3 DNA is TGCAGTGCTAAACTAGTAGGCGAGCAGTACTTC. This sequence joins TRBV20-1 and TRBJ2-7; TRBD2 might be the D (5 bases). The CDR3 is 11 amino acids. Between the trimmed V and J ends, which lost 4 bases and 6 bases, there was a span of 10 bases. The germline gives CDR1 DFQATT, CDR2 SNEGSKA (reference sequence).

The chain links TRBV7-2 to TRBJ1-1; unclear D gene. The germline V and J ends were trimmed by 5 bases and 6 bases, with 13 bases remaining between them. Germline values: CDR1 SGHTA, CDR2 FQGNSA. CDR3 size: 13 residues. Here the CDR3 reads CASSTALWAEAFF. CDR3 coding DNA: TGTGCCAGCAGCACCGCCTTGTGGGCTGAAGCTTTCTTT.

The J gene is TRBJ1-2, the V gene TRBV6-6, with TRBD1 matching over 7 bases. Trimming cost V 8 bases and J 2 bases; bases outside gene matches: 8. The CDR3 consists of 14 residues. Germline CDR1 is MNHNY and CDR2 is SVGAGI (reference sequence). For the CDR3, the DNA is TGTGCCAGCCGCGCCGGGACAGCAAACTATGGCTACACCTTC. Encoded protein: CASRAGTANYGYTF.